Detailed here is one TCR beta chain. It has no known antigen specificity. Per-base quality was not reported, and no clone a single base away is much larger than it. CDR1 SNHLY and CDR2 FYNNEI are derived from the germline V gene. CDR3 length: 15 amino acids, cysteine to phenylalanine. Kept here is only the CDR3 DNA, which spans 45 bases and is read in frame from base 1. A distance of 13 bases separates the germline ends of V and J, which lose 4 bases and 0 bases respectively. Sample time point, as interpreted from the label and publication: persistent/refractory GD, antithyroid drugs over 5 years with positive TRAb. For both TCR sequencing and RNA sequencing, RNA was extracted from PBMCs in TRIzol. Graves' disease was diagnosed according to American Thyroid Association guidelines. Patients for the study were recruited at an endocrinology department in Xi'an, China. Each patient gave around 9 milliliters of peripheral blood, collected in an EDTA anticoagulant tube. PBMCs were isolated by Ficoll Paque Plus density gradient separation without further T cell sorting. An Agilent 2100 Bioanalyzer and agarose gel were used to check RNA quality, while a NanoDrop 2000 measured RNA concentration.

These data belong to a study of regulatory T cells in long-lasting Graves disease (TCRdb year 2021). With regard to the full study: Persistent Graves' disease was defined as persistently positive TSH receptor autoantibodies together with antithyroid drug treatment for over 5 years. Persistent Graves' disease patients were compared with newly diagnosed Graves' disease patients by peripheral blood TCR sequencing and RNA sequencing. The study took place in China and was registered as a clinical trial. A total of some 33 samples were covered by TCR sequencing, comprising around 13 persistent and some 20 newly diagnosed Graves' disease patients. Persistent Graves' disease patients in the clinical cohort had taken antithyroid drugs for roughly ten years on average. General conclusions and limits of the study: Compared with newly diagnosed patients, patients with persistent Graves' disease had lower TCR Shannon entropy and fewer highly expanded clones, which suggests clonal expansion. More public clonotypes were shared among persistent patients (about 2,800) than among newly diagnosed patients (966). Only the TCR beta chain was sequenced and analyzed. The authors noted that the small sample size was a limitation that may lower accuracy. The study examined only peripheral blood because the primary lesion, thyroid tissue, could not be accessed. Persistent disease showed preferential use of TRBV28, TRBJ1-2 and TRBJ2-5, whereas newly diagnosed disease favored TRBV20-1 and TRBJ2-1.

Library preparation used multiplex PCR. Sequencing was performed on an Illumina HiSeq 4000. CDR3 regions were amplified by Arm-PCR with iRepertoire HTBI primers to construct TCR beta libraries. PCR products were gel purified before sequencing. Turning to the authors' computational methods: Gene usage analysis of CDR3 amino acid clonotypes relied on the approximately 60 TRBV and 15 or so TRBJ segments identified across samples. COPE and FqMerger were used to merge filtered high-quality paired reads into contigs. BLAST was used to align contigs to the IMGT TRBV, TRBD and TRBJ reference genes, and CDR3 was defined following IMGT. Highly expanded clones were defined as clonotypes with a frequency above 0.1%. Shannon entropy was used to measure repertoire diversity, and the Gini coefficient was used to measure V-J evenness. A clonotype was considered public if more than one individual shared it. The public reads were reanalyzed by TCRdb: fastp trimming at Q25, MiXCR alignment, in-frame beta chains only. Rows with one shared CDR3 protein collapse into an entry with the most common genes and DNA. The V and J calls and clone size are TCRdb's, not the authors'. The sample table lists approximately 400,000 distinct CDR3 sequences, under 25% of them with a count of one. The top ten hold around 21% of the sample.

The specimen comprised peripheral blood mononuclear cells (PBMCs), sampled when the disease was refractory, from a patient treated with antithyroid drugs. This receptor chain uses TRBV2 and TRBJ2-7; TRBD1 is a weak D gene call, 6 bases matching. This clonotype was sampled from a female donor with Graves disease. The DNA sequence follows: TGTGCCAGCAGTGGGCAGGGGACCCCCTCCTACGAGCAGTACTTC. It specifies CASSGQGTPSYEQYF.